The present entry profiles one T cell receptor (beta chain) with its context. Its specificity is not known. The PCR employed 60 Vbeta primers together with 13 Jbeta primers. This table comes from immunoSEQ multiplex PCR, and its TCRdb copy is limited to in-frame clones, with some not included. The table includes some 150,000 clones, approximately 80% detected once. This sample stems from a study of cytomegalovirus exposure and HLA in healthy donors. Study-wide context: In an early release, HLA-typed donors contributed tens of millions of unique TCR sequences.

General study results and limits: It emerged from a later analysis that several of the most significant clusters appeared to be linked to common viral pathogens. The classifier was said to identify cytomegalovirus status with high specificity and sensitivity.

The receptor was isolated from a middle-aged man in good health and CMV-seronegative. Sequencing input: PBMCs.

The CDR3 coding sequence is TGTGCCAGTAGTACGGGTCCCCGGGAGACCCAGTACTTC. Residues: CASSTGPRETQYF. The chain links TRBV19 to TRBJ2-5; the D is unclear. CDR1 LNHDA and CDR2 SQIVND come from the germline V gene (reference sequence). The CDR3 contains 13 residues. V was shortened by 4 bases and J by 5 bases, with 11 bases between the two germline ends.